Below are 29 T cell receptor beta chains sequenced from a single sample in a study of shared clonotypes between healthy human individuals. The naive CD8 subset, CD45RO-negative cells positively selected for CCR7, excluded terminally differentiated effector memory CD45RA+ cells. Clones were read by immunoSEQ multiplex PCR, and TCRdb kept only the in-frame ones, dropping some. This table has 2 million to 2.5 million clones, roughly 95% appearing once. Input material: naive CD8+ T cells sorted from blood. These TCRs come from a man between 18 and 29 years old in good health.

The chain uses TRBV11-2 and TRBJ2-7, with 7 bases identical to TRBD2. Germline CDR1 and CDR2: SGHAT and FQNNGV. The CDR3 covers 17 residues. Trimming took 5 bases from V and 6 from J; bases not matched to a gene: 19. The CDR3 DNA sequence: TGTGCCAGCAGCGCGTACTTTGGGGGGGAGGGCCGTATCGAGCAGTACTTC. Residues: CASSAYFGGEGRIEQYF.

The rearrangement links TRBV7-6 to TRBJ2-7, with 10 bases lining up with TRBD1. Per the germline V gene, CDR1 is SGHVS and CDR2 is FNYEAQ. The CDR3 spans 16 residues. The V gene end was trimmed by 4 bases and the J gene end by 0 bases; junction bases not matched to a gene: 6. CDR3 amino acids: CASSYGTGDSSYEQYF. The CDR3 DNA reads as TGTGCCAGCAGCTATGGGACAGGGGACAGCTCCTACGAGCAGTACTTC.

This chain links TRBV10-3 with TRBJ2-7, with D possibly being TRBD1 (6 bases). The germline V gene has CDR1 ENHRY and CDR2 SYGVKD. This CDR3 contains 15 residues. Between the trimmed V and J ends, which lost 3 bases and 3 bases, there was a span of 15 bases. The CDR3 DNA reads as TGTGCCATCAGTGACCGGACAGAAGGATTCTACGAGCAGTACTTC. This sequence encodes CAISDRTEGFYEQYF.

This chain links TRBV2 with TRBJ1-2, with D maybe TRBD1 (6 bases). CDR1 and CDR2 from the germline V gene are SNHLY and FYNNEI. This CDR3 contains 15 residues. With 6 bases removed from V and 3 bases from J, the gap between germline ends came to 17 bases. This chain's CDR3 is CASRVQGGSYYGYTF. The DNA of the CDR3 is TGTGCCAGCAGGGTACAGGGCGGCTCTTACTATGGCTACACCTTC.

This chain links TRBV5-1 with TRBJ1-1; D uncertain. V was trimmed by 1 base and J by 4 bases, leaving 14 bases between them. The CDR3 runs to 15 residues. In germline, CDR1 is SGHRS, CDR2 YFSETQ. Written as DNA, the CDR3 is TGCGCCAGCAGCTTGTATGGGGATGGTCCCACTGAAGCTTTCTTT. Its translation is CASSLYGDGPTEAFF.

The V call is TRBV30, the J call TRBJ1-2, with D possibly being TRBD1 (5 bases). Per germline, CDR1 GTSNPN and CDR2 SVGIG (reference sequence). The V end lost 8 bases, the J end lost 2 bases, and 12 bases lay between the germline ends. This CDR3 has 12 amino acids. The CDR3 region is CAGRGSNYGYTF. The DNA of the CDR3 is TGTGCCGGTCGGGGGTCGAACTATGGCTACACCTTC. The whole variable domain, remainder taken from reference TRBV30 and TRBJ1-2, is SQTIHQWPATLVQPVGSPLSLECTVEGTSNPNLYWYRQAAGRGLQLLFYSVGIGQISSEVPQNLSASRPQDRQFILSSKKLLLSDSGFYLCAGRGSNYGYTFGSGTRLTVV.

The chain employs TRBV6-4 and TRBJ2-1; 9 nucleotides match TRBD1. This CDR3 region has 14 residues. Germline V gene data show CDR1 as MRHNA and CDR2 as SNTAGT. Germline trimming cut 4 bases from V and 12 bases from J; bases unmatched to any gene: 10. The CDR3: CASSGRLTGGPQFF. The CDR3 DNA follows: TGTGCCAGCAGTGGCCGGTTAACAGGGGGCCCGCAGTTCTTC.

This rearrangement joins TRBV27 to TRBJ2-7; 8 bases map to TRBD1. The CDR3 has 15 amino acids. Per germline, CDR1 MNHEY and CDR2 SMNVEV (reference sequence). The V gene end was trimmed by 3 bases and the J gene end by 4 bases; junction bases not matched to a gene: 8. The DNA for the CDR3 is TGTGCCAGCAGTTTGGCAGGGGGCGCGGGATACGAGCAGTACTTC. Translating it yields CASSLAGGAGYEQYF.

The rearrangement joins TRBV2 to TRBJ2-1; unclear D gene. Trimming cost V 6 bases and J 8 bases, with 11 bases left between them. This CDR3 is built from 12 residues. From germline, CDR1 is SNHLY and CDR2 FYNNEI. The CDR3 spells CASSLRVYEQFF. CDR3 DNA: TGTGCCAGCAGCCTTAGGGTTTATGAGCAGTTCTTC.

V usage is TRBV7-9 and J usage is TRBJ2-3; no clear D gene. This CDR3 has 13 residues. V was pared by 6 bases and J by 1 base, with 8 bases between. CDR1 and CDR2 (germline): SEHNR, FQNEAQ (reference sequence). The CDR3 sequence is CASSTFRTDTQYF. The CDR3, as DNA: TGTGCCAGCAGTACCTTTCGCACAGATACGCAGTATTTT.

V and J are TRBV4-1 and TRBJ2-7; 9 bases agree with TRBD1. V was clipped by 3 bases and J by 3 bases; unmatched bases: 9. The V gene's germline CDR1 is MGHRA and CDR2 YSYEKL. There are 16 residues in the CDR3. The CDR3 loop reads CASSHLPGQGDYEQYF. Written as DNA, the CDR3 is TGCGCCAGCAGCCACCTCCCGGGACAGGGAGACTACGAGCAGTACTTC.

The rearrangement joins TRBV28 to TRBJ2-3; D remains ambiguous. With 3 bases removed from V and 4 bases from J, the gap between germline ends came to 11 bases. This CDR3 comprises 14 residues. Germline CDR1 MDHEN, CDR2 SYDVKM. CDR3 residues: CASSFTLTADTQYF. In DNA, the CDR3 is TGTGCCAGCAGTTTTACCCTTACAGCAGATACGCAGTATTTT.

This chain joins TRBV12-1 and TRBJ1-2; the table's D gene call, TRBD1, was not cross checked with the DNA. TRBV12-1 is classified as a pseudogene. CDR3 length equals 13 residues. The CDR3 DNA is TGTGCCAGCAGCCCGCCGGACAGGGAGGGCTACACCTTC. It translates to CASSPPDREGYTF.

The chain has TRBV11-1 and TRBJ2-1, with D perhaps matching TRBD1 or TRBD2 (5 bases each). V lost 4 bases, J lost 0 bases, and 10 bases lay in between. The CDR3 has 15 amino acids. Germline V gene sequence: CDR1 SGHAT, CDR2 FQDESV (reference sequence). CDR3 in amino acids: CASSWDLSSYNEQFF. The DNA for the CDR3 is TGTGCCAGCAGCTGGGACCTTAGCTCCTACAATGAGCAGTTCTTC.

The J gene is TRBJ2-3, the V gene TRBV6-5, with D maybe TRBD2 (5 bases). The CDR3 has 16 amino acids. Germline CDR1 is MNHEY and CDR2 is SVGAGI. V dropped 0 bases and J dropped 0 bases, with 10 bases sitting between them. CDR3 DNA sequence: TGTGCCAGCAGTTACTCAAAAGCGGACAGCACAGATACGCAGTATTTT. Protein: CASSYSKADSTDTQYF.

This chain joins TRBV2 and TRBJ2-3, with D unresolved. The CDR3 length is 15 residues. Germline loops: CDR1 SNHLY, CDR2 FYNNEI. V lost 3 bases, J lost 0 bases, and 10 bases lay in between. The chain's CDR3 is CASSDGRPSTDTQYF. CDR3 DNA sequence: TGTGCCAGCAGTGACGGCAGACCTAGCACAGATACGCAGTATTTT.

The V gene is TRBV10-3, the J gene TRBJ1-6; D ambiguous. The germline gives CDR1 ENHRY, CDR2 SYGVKD. Trimming cost V 4 bases and J 9 bases, with 7 bases left between them. The CDR3 totals 12 residues. In DNA form, the CDR3 reads TGTGCCATCAGTGTAGATGGTTCACCCCTCCACTTT. The encoded protein is CAISVDGSPLHF.

On this clone itself: The junction and the germline gene differ at one end; a read error may be behind it. J is TRBJ2-7 and V is TRBV18; tentative D call: TRBD1 (5 bases). CDR3 size: 14 residues. Germline V gene sequence: CDR1 KGHSH, CDR2 LQKENI. In DNA, the CDR3 is TGTGCCAGCTCCCCACGGACAAGCCCCTACGAGCAGTACTTC. Translated: CASSPRTSPYEQYF.

With regard to this clone: At one end the junction does not follow the germline gene, possibly because of a read error. This chain links TRBV6-1 with TRBJ2-1, with D unclear. Germline CDR1 reads MNHNS; CDR2 reads SASEGT. This CDR3 contains 10 residues. CDR3 region: CPLNYNEQFF. DNA of the CDR3: TGCCCCCTGAACTACAATGAGCAGTTCTTC.

V is TRBV19 and J is TRBJ1-6; D not certain. This CDR3 contains 14 residues. The germline V and J ends were trimmed by 3 bases and 8 bases, with 11 bases remaining between them. CDR1 is LNHDA, CDR2 SQIVND, per germline (reference sequence). The CDR3 here is CASSILDSHSPLHF. The CDR3 DNA sequence: TGTGCCAGTAGTATCCTGGACTCCCATTCACCCCTCCACTTT.

V and J are TRBV11-2 and TRBJ2-7, with TRBD1 matching over 7 bases. With 1 base clipped from V and 2 bases from J, the junction kept 5 bases outside the gene matches. CDR3 size: 15 residues. From germline, CDR1 is SGHAT and CDR2 FQNNGV. The CDR3 loop is CASSLAGGSAYEQYF. The DNA for the CDR3 is TGTGCCAGCAGCTTAGCAGGGGGTTCGGCCTACGAGCAGTACTTC.

The chain is built from TRBV27 and TRBJ1-5; D gene unclear. The CDR3 is 13 residues long. V was trimmed by 3 bases and J by 0 bases, leaving 3 bases between them. Germline CDR1 is MNHEY and CDR2 is SMNVEV (reference sequence). In DNA, the CDR3 is TGTGCCAGCAGTTTTAATAGCAATCAGCCCCAGCATTTT. This translates into CASSFNSNQPQHF.

Notes on this clone: The sample holds other DNA sequences that translate to the same CDR3. The CDR3 sequence: CASSLVQGDIQYF. The CDR3 region has the DNA TGTGCCAGCAGCTTAGTGCAGGGGGACATTCAGTACTTC. The J gene is TRBJ2-4, the V gene TRBV7-9, with TRBD1 matching over 7 bases. The germline V gene encodes CDR1 SEHNR and CDR2 FQNEAQ (reference sequence). V shed 1 base and J 8 bases; nucleotides not matched to a gene: 2. The CDR3 covers 13 residues.

In DNA, the CDR3 is TGTGCCAGCTCACCGGAGGGGGGAGACTCTGGAAACACCATATATTTT. Its translation: CASSPEGGDSGNTIYF. V gene TRBV18 combines with J gene TRBJ1-3, with D maybe TRBD1 (6 bases). Germline CDR1 KGHSH, CDR2 LQKENI. Trimming shortened V by 3 bases and J by 0 bases, and 12 bases separated the two germline ends. This CDR3 comprises 16 residues.

Remarks on this clone: The sample has other DNA sequences that encode this CDR3 too. V usage is TRBV9 and J usage is TRBJ2-7; D might be TRBD1 or TRBD2, each matching 6 bases. Trimming removed 0 bases at V and 5 bases at J, with 9 bases between. The germline V gene encodes CDR1 SGDLS and CDR2 YYNGEE. The length of the CDR3 is 13 residues. CDR3 nucleotides: TGTGCCAGCAGCGTAGTAGGGGGGCACGAGCAGTACTTC. Protein: CASSVVGGHEQYF.

The chain couples TRBV27 to TRBJ2-5, with 7 positions matching TRBD2. CDR3 length equals 16 residues. The V gene end was trimmed by 5 bases and the J gene end by 4 bases; junction bases not matched to a gene: 13. Per the germline V gene, CDR1 is MNHEY and CDR2 is SMNVEV (reference sequence). CDR3 in DNA: TGTGCCAGCAGTCTCCAGGGCGCGGGAGCCGGAGAGACCCAGTACTTC. Translating it yields CASSLQGAGAGETQYF.

The rearrangement links TRBV6-5 to TRBJ2-3; D gene unclear. With 4 bases removed from V and 2 bases from J, the gap between germline ends came to 13 bases. Germline-derived CDR1 and CDR2 are MNHEY and SVGAGI. This CDR3 is 15 amino acids long. CDR3 residues: CASSLAPGYTDTQYF. For the CDR3, the DNA is TGTGCCAGCAGTTTGGCCCCTGGGTACACAGATACGCAGTATTTT.

This chain joins TRBV25-1 and TRBJ2-5; the D is unclear. This CDR3 comprises 14 residues. Trimming removed 1 base from V and 2 bases from J, with 8 bases in between. Looked up from germline, CDR1 is MGHDK and CDR2 is SYGVNS. The DNA for the CDR3 is TGTGCCAGCAGTGAATTAGGGAATCAAGAGACCCAGTACTTC. This sequence encodes CASSELGNQETQYF.

The chain links TRBV14 to TRBJ2-7; D not resolved. This CDR3 is built from 15 residues. Per germline, CDR1 SGHDN and CDR2 FVKESK. V shed 5 bases and J shed 0 bases, with 14 bases lying between them. The CDR3: CASSFLSAPSYEQYF. The DNA of the CDR3 is TGTGCCAGCAGCTTTTTATCCGCCCCCTCCTACGAGCAGTACTTC. The full variable domain, completed using reference TRBV14 and TRBJ2-7, is EAGVTQFPSHSVIEKGQTVTLRCDPISGHDNLYWYRRVMGKEIKFLLHFVKESKQDESGMPNNRFLAERTGGTYSTLKVQPAELEDSGVYFCASSFLSAPSYEQYFGPGTRLTVT.